This T cell receptor (beta chain) was observed in a study of cytotoxic CD8 clonotypes in ibrutinib-treated CLL. CDR1 is LGHNA, CDR2 YSLEER, per germline. The CDR3 runs to 16 residues. V was pared by 0 bases and J by 2 bases, with 12 bases between. Only in-frame clones appear in the TCRdb table, and some are missing; sequencing was by immunoSEQ multiplex PCR. This table has around 150,000 clones, 70% to 90% appearing once. The gene calls are TRBV4-3 and TRBJ2-3; no definite D call. The sample consisted of PBMCs, taken at disease progression, from a patient treated with ibrutinib. The receptor was isolated from a human donor with chronic lymphocytic leukemia. The CDR3 DNA sequence: TGCGCCAGCAGCCAAGATGACACCCCAACCACAGATACGCAGTATTTT. Protein: CASSQDDTPTTDTQYF.